These 28 T cell receptor beta chains were all obtained from the same sample, sequenced in a study of response to subunit inactivated influenza vaccine. TCRdb recomputed calls from the RT-PCR reads with MiXCR, one row per CDR3 protein. The table shows more than 550,000 distinct CDR3 sequences, with about 11% occurring only once. These records were also assigned to another study, of T cells expressing NK-cell markers. This second study notes: The TCR beta cDNA came from 5'RACE template switching with UMIs.

The starting material was PBMCs from blood, obtained on the day of vaccination. These receptors all stem from a man in his forties or fifties who received an inactivated influenza vaccine.

This clonotype was counted a single time. Being one base from a much bigger clone, this may be a read error. J is TRBJ1-4 and V is TRBV18; D ambiguous. Trimming removed 3 bases at V and 7 bases at J, with 21 bases between. The germline CDR1 and CDR2 sequences are KGHSH and LQKENI. The CDR3 has 17 amino acids. In DNA, the CDR3 is TGTGCCAGCTCACCCAAGGCGCCGGGCCCGCATGGTGAAAAACTGTTTTTT. Its protein product is CASSPKAPGPHGEKLFF.

The chain carries TRBV6-2 or TRBV6-3 and TRBJ2-5; 7 positions agree with TRBD2. The germline V gene has CDR1 MNHEY and CDR2 SVGEGT. The CDR3 has 13 amino acids. Trimming removed 2 bases from V and 11 bases from J; junction bases left unmatched: 8. CDR3 region: CASSYTGGSDQYF. CDR3 nucleotide sequence: TGTGCCAGCAGTTACACGGGAGGTTCGGATCAGTACTTC.

The sample holds a few counts of this clonotype. This chain links TRBV6-2 or TRBV6-3 with TRBJ2-7; D unclear. The germline V and J ends were trimmed by 7 bases and 0 bases, with 19 bases remaining between them. The germline V gene encodes CDR1 MNHEY and CDR2 SVGEGT. This CDR3 comprises 16 residues. The CDR3 DNA reads as TGTGCCAGCACCCCCAATCCCGGGTTCAGCTCCTACGAGCAGTACTTC. It encodes CASTPNPGFSSYEQYF.

This clonotype was seen a few times. The chain is built from TRBV20-1 and TRBJ2-7; 7 nucleotides agree with TRBD2. This CDR3 has 13 amino acids. Germline assignment: CDR1 DFQATT and CDR2 SNEGSKA (reference sequence). V lost 8 bases, J lost 3 bases, and 10 bases stayed unmatched. This CDR3 reads CSMKTSTYYEQYF. CDR3 bases: TGCAGTATGAAGACTAGCACCTACTACGAGCAGTACTTC.

This clonotype turned up a few times. V gene TRBV15 combines with J gene TRBJ2-4; D unresolved. The CDR3 is made up of 12 amino acids. Trimming cost V 2 bases and J 9 bases, with 8 bases left between them. CDR1 is LNHNV and CDR2 is YYDKDF in the germline V gene (reference sequence). The CDR3 loop is CATSRRVGIQYF. The CDR3 nucleotides read TGTGCCACCAGCAGAAGAGTCGGCATTCAGTACTTC.

The CDR3 DNA sequence: TGTGCCAGCAGCCCCTTAACAGTGGCCGGAGTGCAGTTCTTC. It translates to CASSPLTVAGVQFF. The chain employs TRBV13 and TRBJ2-1; the D is unclear. Germline values: CDR1 PRHDT, CDR2 FYEKMQ (reference sequence). The CDR3 covers 14 residues. Trimming pared 5 bases from V and 12 bases from J, leaving 20 bases between.

CDR3 DNA: TGTGCCAGCAGTACCAACCTCGGACAGGGAGCCTATGGCTACACCTTC. This translates into CASSTNLGQGAYGYTF. The chain joins TRBV27 to TRBJ1-2, with 8 nucleotides matching TRBD1. The CDR3 has 16 amino acids. Losses at the gene ends were 5 bases for V and 4 bases for J; bases not matched to a gene: 12. CDR1 MNHEY and CDR2 SMNVEV come from the germline V gene (reference sequence).

The chain uses TRBV7-9 and TRBJ2-7; D perhaps matches TRBD2 (7 bases). V lost 5 bases to trimming and J lost 3 bases, with 14 bases between them. Germline-derived CDR1 and CDR2 are SEHNR and FQNEAQ (reference sequence). The CDR3 contains 14 residues. The CDR3 sequence is CASSRGGANYEQYF. The CDR3 nucleotides are TGTGCCAGCAGCAGGGGGGGGGCTAACTACGAGCAGTACTTC.

Ten or more counts support this clonotype. The J gene is TRBJ1-1, the V gene TRBV29-1; the D gene is possibly TRBD1 (5 bases). Trimming removed 2 bases at V and 3 bases at J, with 16 bases between. This CDR3 comprises 15 residues. CDR1 is SQVTM, CDR2 ANQGSEA, per germline. The CDR3 DNA follows: TGCAGCGTTGAATTCGAGGCCACGGGGGACACTGAAGCTTTCTTT. Its translation is CSVEFEATGDTEAFF. The whole variable domain, remainder taken from reference TRBV29-1 and TRBJ1-1, is SAVISQKPSRDICQRGTSLTIQCQVDSQVTMMFWYRQQPGQSLTLIATANQGSEATYESGFVIDKFPISRPNLTFSTLTVSNMSPEDSSIYLCSVEFEATGDTEAFFGQGTRLTVV.

Concerning this clonotype itself: This may be a read error: a much more frequent sequence differs by one nucleotide. The rearrangement uses TRBV28 and TRBJ2-1, with D perhaps TRBD2 (6 bases). The V end was cut by 3 bases, the J end by 3 bases, with 12 bases between. The germline CDR1 and CDR2 sequences are MDHEN and SYDVKM. This CDR3 is 15 amino acids long. CDR3 amino acids: CASSLRGLGYNEQFF. CDR3 DNA: TGTGCCAGCAGTTTGCGGGGCCTGGGCTACAATGAGCAGTTCTTC.

This clonotype came up a few times. The chain joins TRBV27 to TRBJ1-1, with no clear D. The CDR3 covers 14 residues. Germline assignment: CDR1 MNHEY and CDR2 SMNVEV (reference sequence). Trimming shortened V by 5 bases and J by 5 bases, and 15 bases separated the two germline ends. The CDR3, as DNA: TGTGCCAGCAGTCAAGTGGCAGGTCCAACTGAAGCTTTCTTT. Translated: CASSQVAGPTEAFF.

The V gene is TRBV28, the J gene TRBJ2-3, with D perhaps given as TRBD1 or TRBD2 (6 bases each). Germline V lookup: CDR1 MDHEN, CDR2 SYDVKM. This CDR3 has 16 residues. V gave up 3 bases and J gave up 6 bases, with 19 bases separating them. CDR3 DNA: TGTGCCAGCAGTTTGAGAGGGGGGCCACACATGGATACGCAGTATTTT. Residues: CASSLRGGPHMDTQYF.

CDR3 residues: CSARALLGLADNEQFF. The DNA for the CDR3 is TGCAGTGCTAGAGCACTATTGGGACTAGCGGACAATGAGCAGTTCTTC. This chain links TRBV20-1 with TRBJ2-1; 11 bases line up with TRBD2. Germline V gives CDR1 DFQATT, CDR2 SNEGSKA (reference sequence). The junction had 7 bases not matched to a gene; V was cut back by 1 base and J by 5 bases. This CDR3 has 16 residues.

This clonotype was detected many times. V is TRBV7-2 and J is TRBJ2-1, with D possibly being TRBD1 (5 bases). The CDR3 sequence is 15 residues long. Germline CDR1 reads SGHTA; CDR2 reads FQGNSA. V lost 1 base, J lost 1 base, and 8 bases lay in between. The CDR3 sequence: CASSLVAGSYNEQFF. CDR3 nucleotides: TGTGCCAGCAGCTTAGTCGCAGGGTCCTACAATGAGCAGTTCTTC. The full variable domain, completed using reference TRBV7-2 and TRBJ2-1, is GAGVSQSPSNKVTEKGKDVELRCDPISGHTALYWYRQSLGQGLEFLIYFQGNSAPDKSGLPSDRFSAERTGGSVSTLTIQRTQQEDSAVYLCASSLVAGSYNEQFFGPGTRLTVL.

This clonotype has a handful of counts. The genes are TRBV14 and TRBJ2-7; perhaps TRBD2 as D (6 bases). Germline values: CDR1 SGHDN, CDR2 FVKESK. This CDR3 comprises 15 residues. The V and J ends lost 1 base and 0 bases respectively, with 10 bases between them. The CDR3 protein is CASSQALADSYEQYF. The CDR3 DNA is TGTGCCAGCAGCCAAGCGTTAGCGGACTCCTACGAGCAGTACTTC.

The rearrangement uses TRBV7-9 and TRBJ2-5, with D unresolved. Germline loops: CDR1 SEHNR, CDR2 FQNEAQ (reference sequence). The CDR3 consists of 12 residues. Trimming took 2 bases from V and 5 from J, leaving 6 bases between them. The DNA of the CDR3 is TGTGCCAGCAGCTTATTAATGGAGACCCAGTACTTC. It encodes CASSLLMETQYF.

The rearrangement links TRBV11-2 to TRBJ2-1, with a weak D call TRBD2 (6 bases). Trimming cost V 1 base and J 4 bases, with 17 bases left between them. CDR1 and CDR2 (germline): SGHAT, FQNNGV. There are 17 residues in the CDR3. The CDR3 DNA sequence: TGTGCCAGCAGCTTAGCCGGGGGACCGATAAAATACAATGAGCAGTTCTTC. Amino acid sequence: CASSLAGGPIKYNEQFF.

This clonotype was counted many times. The chain joins TRBV9 to TRBJ2-7; D gene uncertain. From germline, CDR1 is SGDLS and CDR2 YYNGEE. The length of the CDR3 is 13 residues. Trimming removed 4 bases from V and 9 bases from J, with 17 bases in between. In nucleotides, the CDR3 is TGTGCCAGCAGCTCCGGTCCCCTACGAGGGCAGTACTTC. Its protein product is CASSSGPLRGQYF.

The J gene is TRBJ2-5, the V gene TRBV7-8; 7 bases are a match to TRBD2. The trim removed 2 bases at V and 2 bases at J, leaving 8 bases unmatched. CDR3 length equals 16 residues. The V gene's germline CDR1 is SGHVS and CDR2 FQNEAQ. The CDR3 region is CASSLLPSGTQETQYF. The CDR3 DNA reads as TGTGCCAGCAGCTTATTGCCAAGCGGGACGCAAGAGACCCAGTACTTC.

This clonotype came up a few times. The chain uses TRBV5-1 and TRBJ2-1, with 8 bases lining up with TRBD1. This CDR3 region has 19 residues. Unmatched junction bases numbered 15, after V lost 4 bases and J lost 0 bases. The germline V gene has CDR1 SGHRS and CDR2 YFSETQ. The CDR3: CASSIGQGHFLSSYNEQFF. CDR3 bases: TGCGCCAGCAGCATCGGACAGGGACACTTCCTAAGCTCCTACAATGAGCAGTTCTTC.

Judged by abundance, this clonotype is medium-sized (0.01 to 0.1%). The chain recombines TRBV6-6 with TRBJ2-7; no clear D gene. V lost 4 bases and J lost 0, with 31 bases in between. Germline V lookup: CDR1 MNHNY, CDR2 SVGAGI (reference sequence). The CDR3 runs 21 residues. DNA for the CDR3: TGTGCCAGCAGTTCTCGCCCACGATTTCAGTCTGAGACGAAGAGCTCCTACGAGCAGTACTTC. This gives the protein CASSSRPRFQSETKSSYEQYF.

This clonotype showed up many times. The V gene is TRBV4-3, the J gene TRBJ2-4; TRBD2 is a possible D gene (6 bases). The CDR3 length is 15 residues. The V gene's germline CDR1 is LGHNA and CDR2 YSLEER. Trimming took 1 base from V and 6 from J, leaving 13 bases between them. CDR3 bases: TGCGCCAGCAGCCAAGTGTGGCAGGAGGGAAACATTCAGTACTTC. Translated, it gives CASSQVWQEGNIQYF.

The chain carries TRBV9 and TRBJ2-2, with unresolved D. This CDR3 comprises 12 residues. V shed 3 bases and J shed 6 bases, with 6 bases lying between them. Germline values: CDR1 SGDLS, CDR2 YYNGEE. CDR3 sequence reads: CASSGRSGELFF. CDR3 nucleotides: TGTGCCAGCAGCGGACGATCCGGGGAGCTGTTTTTT. Based on the CDR3 plus reference TRBV9 and TRBJ2-2, the full variable domain is DSGVTQTPKHLITATGQRVTLRCSPRSGDLSVYWYQQSLDQGLQFLIQYYNGEERAKGNILERFSAQQFPDLHSELNLSSLELGDSALYFCASSGRSGELFFGEGSRLTVL.

The CDR3 spells CASSLRGGAGANVLTF. The CDR3 coding sequence is TGTGCCAGCAGTTTGCGAGGGGGAGCTGGGGCCAACGTCCTGACTTTC. The chain couples TRBV12-3 or TRBV12-4 to TRBJ2-6; weak D call: TRBD1 (6 bases). The V and J ends lost 3 bases and 2 bases respectively, with 11 bases between them. This CDR3 comprises 16 residues.

This clonotype has just a few counts. The chain joins TRBV5-1 to TRBJ2-7, with D uncertain. The CDR3 is made up of 14 amino acids. With 2 bases removed from V and 7 bases from J, the gap between germline ends came to 16 bases. CDR1 is SGHRS, CDR2 YFSETQ, per germline. CDR3 sequence (DNA): TGCGCCAGCAGCTTTGGTGCCTCCGCGTGGGAGCAGTACTTC. Translation gives CASSFGASAWEQYF.

On this clonotype itself: A much bigger clone sits one base away, suggesting this may be a read error. V is TRBV20-1 and J is TRBJ2-1; 7 bases are a match to TRBD2. Germline assignment: CDR1 DFQATT and CDR2 SNEGSKA (reference sequence). This CDR3 has 17 residues. The chain's CDR3 is CRARDWQGGLPYNEQFF. The CDR3 nucleotides read TGCCGTGCTAGAGATTGGCAGGGAGGGTTACCATACAATGAGCAGTTCTTC.

This clonotype occurred a few times. The chain recombines TRBV7-8 with TRBJ2-3; D gene unclear. Germline CDR1 and CDR2: SGHVS and FQNEAQ. The CDR3 sequence is 14 residues long. V lost 6 bases to trimming and J lost 1 base, with 11 bases between them. CDR3 sequence: CASRPSRGTDTQYF. In nucleotides, the CDR3 is TGTGCCAGCAGACCATCGCGCGGCACAGATACGCAGTATTTT. The full variable domain, with the rest looked up from reference TRBV7-8 and TRBJ2-3, is GAGVSQSPRYKVAKRGQDVALRCDPISGHVSLFWYQQALGQGPEFLTYFQNEAQLDKSGLPSDRFFAERPEGSVSTLKIQRTQQEDSAVYLCASRPSRGTDTQYFGPGTRLTVL.

This rearrangement joins TRBV20-1 to TRBJ2-3; D possibly corresponds to TRBD1 (6 bases). In germline, CDR1 is DFQATT, CDR2 SNEGSKA (reference sequence). This CDR3 comprises 15 residues. The V end was cut by 6 bases, the J end by 3 bases, with 19 bases between. CDR3 in DNA: TGCAGTGCAGATAGGCGTCAGGGGATAACAGATACGCAGTATTTT. Translating it yields CSADRRQGITDTQYF.